This is a list of T cell receptor beta chains from one sample in a study of cytomegalovirus exposure and HLA in healthy donors. Assay used: immunoSEQ multiplex PCR; TCRdb lists only in-frame clones, some missing. This table holds about 300,000 clones, roughly 88% found once. Input material: PBMCs. All receptors derive from a man aged 35 to 55 in good health and CMV-seropositive. Both conserved end residues are part of each CDR3. Fields, in order: J gene, V gene, clone size, CDR3 protein. Size tells how often a clone was seen (once, few, many) or the class of an expanded clone, and some rows leave it out.

j_call: TRBJ1-1
v_call: TRBV28
clone_size: NA
cdr3_aa: CASSLEGVNTEAFF

j_call: TRBJ2-5
v_call: TRBV9
clone_size: NA
cdr3_aa: CASSVGEGTYRTETQYF

j_call: TRBJ1-1
v_call: TRBV11-2
clone_size: NA
cdr3_aa: CASSLRRGEAFF

j_call: TRBJ2-7
v_call: TRBV5-1
clone_size: few
cdr3_aa: CASSREGVTYEQYF

j_call: TRBJ2-7
v_call: TRBV7-8
clone_size: NA
cdr3_aa: CASSLLGAGSYEQYF

j_call: TRBJ2-6
v_call: TRBV5-1
clone_size: NA
cdr3_aa: CASSLPSGANVLTF

j_call: TRBJ2-1
v_call: TRBV27
clone_size: NA
cdr3_aa: CASTPGQGRSGSYNEQFF

j_call: TRBJ2-1
v_call: TRBV2
clone_size: once
cdr3_aa: CASCPETSGFEQFF

j_call: TRBJ2-7
v_call: TRBV27
clone_size: NA
cdr3_aa: CASSASGTGGSEQYF

j_call: TRBJ2-1
v_call: TRBV15
clone_size: NA
cdr3_aa: CATSRGEKQFF

j_call: TRBJ1-1
v_call: TRBV5-1
clone_size: NA
cdr3_aa: CASSLDPGWMDTEAFF

j_call: TRBJ2-1
v_call: TRBV18
clone_size: NA
cdr3_aa: CASSLLPSELSYNEQFF

j_call: TRBJ2-5
v_call: TRBV23-1
clone_size: NA
cdr3_aa: CASSQSRTVQETQYF

j_call: TRBJ1-5
v_call: TRBV29-1
clone_size: NA
cdr3_aa: CSVVEEGTGYQPQHF

j_call: TRBJ2-7
v_call: TRBV2
clone_size: NA
cdr3_aa: CASSAGLAGYEQYF

j_call: TRBJ2-1
v_call: TRBV4-2
clone_size: NA
cdr3_aa: CASSSASGSYNEQFF

j_call: TRBJ1-4
v_call: TRBV4-1
clone_size: few
cdr3_aa: CASSQDGQLNEKLFF

j_call: TRBJ2-7
v_call: TRBV21-1
clone_size: NA
cdr3_aa: CASSNTGDEQYF

j_call: TRBJ2-7
v_call: TRBV18
clone_size: few
cdr3_aa: CASSPSGISYEQYF

j_call: TRBJ2-5
v_call: TRBV12-5
clone_size: NA
cdr3_aa: CASGLWTSGRPETQYF

j_call: TRBJ2-2
v_call: TRBV7-9
clone_size: NA
cdr3_aa: CASSPNDGLSFRELFF

j_call: TRBJ2-5
v_call: TRBV9
clone_size: NA
cdr3_aa: CASSVAGAWETQYF

j_call: TRBJ2-2
v_call: TRBV29-1
clone_size: NA
cdr3_aa: CSVGLAGGTGELFF

j_call: TRBJ2-1
v_call: TRBV11-2
clone_size: NA
cdr3_aa: CASSRELAGGYSYNEQFF

j_call: TRBJ2-2
v_call: TRBV2
clone_size: once
cdr3_aa: CASSTGDRGFTGELFF

j_call: TRBJ2-7
v_call: TRBV27
clone_size: NA
cdr3_aa: CASSLRGNAYEQYF

j_call: TRBJ1-6
v_call: TRBV5-6
clone_size: NA
cdr3_aa: CASSSDYSPLHF

j_call: TRBJ1-6
v_call: TRBV5-1
clone_size: NA
cdr3_aa: CASSLDFRGVGSPLHF

j_call: TRBJ2-7
v_call: TRBV7-4
clone_size: NA
cdr3_aa: CASSLVKREPYEQYF

j_call: TRBJ2-3
v_call: TRBV6-5
clone_size: NA
cdr3_aa: CASSGNRGDTQYF

j_call: TRBJ1-1
v_call: TRBV28
clone_size: NA
cdr3_aa: CASSWGRSTEAFF

j_call: TRBJ2-5
v_call: TRBV7-2
clone_size: NA
cdr3_aa: CASSLGQGAQYF

j_call: TRBJ2-5
v_call: TRBV5-1
clone_size: NA
cdr3_aa: CASSFSGGQETQYF